The table lists the clone carrying this T cell receptor beta chain with a few counts. The antigen is not known. The data originate from a study of T-cell reconstitution after alpha-beta-depleted transplantation in children. General study points: Once a year had passed after transplant, T-cell counts and diversity came mostly from newly produced T cells. The origin of alpha-beta T cells about two months after transplant was reportedly several hundred expanded graft clones. High day-60 TCRbeta diversity in some patients came from surviving recipient T cells and thymic progenitors.

It was with unique molecular identifiers that the TCRbeta library was prepared. One entry per CDR3 protein, called by TCRdb with MiXCR from the PCR reads. The sample yields 250,000 to 400,000 distinct CDR3 sequences, approximately 23% seen once. This material consisted of PBMCs, mostly from graft donor cells, taken 180 days after TCRalphabeta/CD19-depleted stem cell transplant. The TCR comes from a male patient aged 10-17 years who had a stem cell transplant for acute lymphoblastic leukemia, so the T cells may come from the graft donor.

In DNA form, the CDR3 reads TGTGCCAGCAGGAAACCTCAAGAGACCCAGTACTTC. This encodes CASRKPQETQYF. The gene calls are TRBV2 and TRBJ2-5, with D uncertain. The CDR3 extends over 12 amino acids. Germline loops: CDR1 SNHLY, CDR2 FYNNEI. V dropped 6 bases and J dropped 2 bases, with 7 bases sitting between them.